A single sample gave rise to the 19 T cell receptor beta chains below, sequenced in a study of blood T cell repertoires in COVID-19. Here immunoSEQ multiplex PCR was the method, and the copy in TCRdb shows in-frame clones only, minus some. The table includes 200,000 or so clones, roughly 80% detected once. Specimen: peripheral blood. These receptors all stem from a woman in her 40s with acute or convalescent COVID-19.

This chain's CDR3 is CASSFGYAGTGNTIYF. Written as DNA, the CDR3 is TGTGCCAGCAGCTTCGGGTACGCGGGTACTGGAAACACCATATATTTT. The chain uses TRBV5-5 and TRBJ1-3; D gene ambiguous. V was cut by 2 bases and J by 2 bases, with 14 bases left in between. This CDR3 region has 16 residues. The germline gives CDR1 SGHKS, CDR2 YYEKEE (reference sequence).

This chain joins TRBV21-1 and TRBJ2-1; TRBD2, the table's D call, lacks a check against the DNA. TRBV21-1 has pseudogene status. This CDR3 is built from 16 residues. CDR3 sequence reads: CASPLPSGGAGDEQFF. The CDR3 region has the DNA TGTGCCAGCCCCCTGCCTAGCGGGGGGGCCGGAGATGAGCAGTTCTTC.

V and J are TRBV19 and TRBJ1-1; no clear D gene. The CDR3 runs 12 residues. Per the germline V gene, CDR1 is LNHDA and CDR2 is SQIVND (reference sequence). V gave up 6 bases and J gave up 3 bases, with 8 bases separating them. Written as DNA, the CDR3 is TGTGCCAGTAGAGGGAGTTACACTGAAGCTTTCTTT. It encodes CASRGSYTEAFF.

The chain uses TRBV6-5 and TRBJ1-2, with D hard to call. This CDR3 has 15 residues. Trimming took 2 bases from V and 4 from J, leaving 14 bases between them. Germline V gives CDR1 MNHEY, CDR2 SVGAGI. CDR3 nucleotides: TGTGCCAGCAGTTACCGCGGGGTACCGGGCTATGGCTACACCTTC. As protein: CASSYRGVPGYGYTF.

CDR3 coding DNA: TGTGCCAGCACATTTGCGGGACAGAATAATTCACCCCTCCACTTT. The encoded protein is CASTFAGQNNSPLHF. This rearrangement joins TRBV6-6 to TRBJ1-6, with 7 nucleotides matching TRBD1. The CDR3 loop spans 15 amino acids. The ends lost 7 bases at V and 5 bases at J; junction bases unmatched: 8. The germline V gene has CDR1 MNHNY and CDR2 SVGAGI (reference sequence).

V and J are TRBV5-1 and TRBJ1-1, with 7 bases aligning to TRBD1. This CDR3 has 16 amino acids. Per the germline V gene, CDR1 is SGHRS and CDR2 is YFSETQ. V lost 2 bases to trimming and J lost 0 bases; unmatched junction nucleotides: 7. CDR3 in amino acids: CASSFGDSLMNTEAFF. CDR3 DNA: TGCGCCAGCAGCTTCGGGGACAGCCTTATGAACACTGAAGCTTTCTTT.

The chain uses TRBV6-5 and TRBJ2-3; D ambiguous. The V end lost 0 bases, the J end lost 1 base, and 11 bases lay between the germline ends. The CDR3 sequence is 16 residues long. CDR1 is MNHEY, CDR2 SVGAGI, per germline. DNA of the CDR3: TGTGCCAGCAGTTACTCTAACAAGATCGGCACAGATACGCAGTATTTT. Translating it yields CASSYSNKIGTDTQYF.

This chain joins TRBV28 and TRBJ2-5; 7 nucleotides align to TRBD1. This CDR3 spans 16 amino acids. J was trimmed by 2 bases and V by 6 bases; bases with no gene match: 12. The germline V gene encodes CDR1 MDHEN and CDR2 SYDVKM. The CDR3 spells CASSDQDRTFQETQYF. The DNA for the CDR3 is TGTGCCAGCAGCGATCAGGACAGGACTTTTCAAGAGACCCAGTACTTC.

V gene TRBV11-3 combines with J gene TRBJ2-2; no reliable D call. The CDR3 length is 14 residues. The V gene's germline CDR1 is SGHNT and CDR2 YENEEA. With 0 bases removed from V and 6 bases from J, the gap between germline ends came to 8 bases. The CDR3 DNA follows: TGTGCCAGCAGCTTAGATCTATCCCCCGGGGAGCTGTTTTTT. It specifies CASSLDLSPGELFF.

V usage is TRBV11-2 and J usage is TRBJ1-1; no definite D call. V was trimmed by 2 bases and J by 0 bases, leaving 10 bases between them. The CDR3 length is 15 residues. Germline V gives CDR1 SGHAT, CDR2 FQNNGV. The CDR3 sequence is CASSLFGSLNTEAFF. CDR3 nucleotide sequence: TGTGCCAGCAGCTTATTTGGGAGTCTGAACACTGAAGCTTTCTTT.

The chain joins TRBV5-4 to TRBJ2-3; D gene ambiguous. This CDR3 contains 14 residues. V was clipped by 1 base and J by 2 bases, with 8 bases between them. The germline V gene encodes CDR1 SGHNT and CDR2 YYREEE (reference sequence). CDR3 residues: CASSLLGFTDTQYF. The CDR3 bases are TGTGCCAGCAGCTTGCTGGGCTTCACAGATACGCAGTATTTT.

The chain couples TRBV19 to TRBJ2-1; D is perhaps TRBD2 (6 bases). The CDR3 is 15 residues long. Trimming took 8 bases from V and 4 from J, leaving 18 bases between them. Germline V gene data show CDR1 as LNHDA and CDR2 as SQIVND (reference sequence). The CDR3 nucleotides read TGTGCCAGTGATAGCGGAGGTAGGCCTTACAATGAGCAGTTCTTC. It codes for CASDSGGRPYNEQFF. Variable domain in full (rest from reference TRBV19 and TRBJ2-1): DGGITQSPKYLFRKEGQNVTLSCEQNLNHDAMYWYRQDPGQGLRLIYYSQIVNDFQKGDIAEGYSVSREKKESFPLTVTSAQKNPTAFYLCASDSGGRPYNEQFFGPGTRLTVL.

This chain joins TRBV4-1 and TRBJ2-2, with 14 bases identical to TRBD2. The CDR3 totals 19 residues. V was clipped by 1 base and J by 7 bases; unmatched bases: 11. Germline loops: CDR1 MGHRA, CDR2 YSYEKL. The CDR3 sequence: CASSQGLAGGPRSYGELFF. Written as DNA, the CDR3 is TGCGCCAGCAGCCAAGGACTAGCGGGGGGGCCGCGGAGTTACGGGGAGCTGTTTTTT.

In this sample, this clone turned up a few times. The genes are TRBV5-4 and TRBJ2-1; 10 bases are shared with TRBD1. Germline CDR1 reads SGHNT; CDR2 reads YYREEE (reference sequence). The CDR3 is 16 amino acids. With 4 bases clipped from V and 7 bases from J, the junction kept 11 bases outside the gene matches. In nucleotides, the CDR3 is TGTGCCAGCAGCAAAGCTCCGGGACAGGGGATAAATGAGCAGTTCTTC. It specifies CASSKAPGQGINEQFF.

The rearrangement uses TRBV10-3 and TRBJ1-5; D is perhaps TRBD1 (5 bases). V was pared by 0 bases and J by 7 bases, with 13 bases between. The CDR3 runs to 15 residues. The germline V gene has CDR1 ENHRY and CDR2 SYGVKD. CDR3 nucleotide sequence: TGTGCCATCAGTGAGTCAGGGGATTCGAGACAGCCCCAGCATTTT. It is translated as CAISESGDSRQPQHF.

The sample holds one count of this clone. The rearrangement links TRBV5-1 to TRBJ2-3; 9 bases fit TRBD2. The CDR3 is 15 residues long. The junction had 4 bases not matched to a gene; V was cut back by 0 bases and J by 5 bases. Germline V gene lookup returns CDR1 SGHRS and CDR2 YFSETQ. CDR3 bases: TGCGCCAGCAGCTTGGCTAGCGGGGCGATAGATACGCAGTATTTT. Protein product: CASSLASGAIDTQYF.

V gene TRBV30 combines with J gene TRBJ2-7, with a weak D call TRBD2 (6 bases). Germline CDR1 and CDR2: GTSNPN and SVGIG (reference sequence). This CDR3 is built from 16 residues. With 1 base removed from V and 5 bases from J, the gap between germline ends came to 21 bases. CDR3 protein: CAWSAPVAVLPHEQYF. Written as DNA, the CDR3 is TGTGCCTGGAGTGCCCCCGTAGCGGTCCTTCCCCACGAGCAGTACTTC.

The V and J genes are TRBV28 and TRBJ2-7; 9 positions agree with TRBD2. The germline gives CDR1 MDHEN, CDR2 SYDVKM. J lost 3 bases, V lost 7 bases, and 13 bases had no gene match. There are 16 residues in the CDR3. In DNA form, the CDR3 reads TGTGCCAGCAACCCAGCGGGAGGACCCAGCGGCTACGAGCAGTACTTC. Translated: CASNPAGGPSGYEQYF.

V and J are TRBV4-1 and TRBJ2-3, with a possible D match to TRBD1 (6 bases). The germline V and J ends were trimmed by 1 base and 2 bases, with 19 bases remaining between them. Per germline, CDR1 MGHRA and CDR2 YSYEKL. CDR3 length: 18 residues. The CDR3 sequence: CASSQVSFARGVTDTQYF. In DNA, the CDR3 is TGCGCCAGCAGCCAAGTCTCCTTTGCCAGGGGCGTCACAGATACGCAGTATTTT.